What follows describes a single T cell receptor beta chain. Original data processing: Amplification with reference gene primers provided the estimates of nucleated cell counts. Using immunoSEQ multiplex PCR, the repertoire was profiled, and TCRdb retains in-frame clones only, with some absent. V, J and clone size are those of that table, while D and trimming were read from the DNA. This sample has about 80,000 clones; roughly 87% occur once, and the top ten carry more than 5.5%. V lost 2 bases, J lost 0 bases, and 17 bases stayed unmatched. In germline, CDR1 is MNHEY, CDR2 SVGEGT. The CDR3 loop spans 21 amino acids. The source of the sample is a study of blood T cell repertoires in COVID-19. The overall study: Whether acute or convalescent, the COVID-19 samples came from the United States, Italy and Spain. From T cells, B-cell-depleted T cells, or PBMCs came the material, which was cDNA or gDNA.

This sequence was found in a man aged 65 to 85 with acute or convalescent COVID-19. Sequences were obtained from peripheral blood. V usage is TRBV6-2 or TRBV6-3 and J usage is TRBJ2-7; 12 bases are a match to TRBD2. DNA of the CDR3: TGTGCCAGCAGTTACCCAGCGGGGACCGGGACTAGCGGGCATGCCTCCTACGAGCAGTACTTC. Translated: CASSYPAGTGTSGHASYEQYF.